This TCR beta chain emerged from a study of monozygotic twins with inflammatory bowel disease. The study, taken as a whole, reports: Cells of different T cell subtypes could not be told apart.

For every donor, one blood sample of 2.5 to 3 ml was drawn. Using the 5' RACE reads, TCRdb records one entry per CDR3 protein without DNA. This listing includes over 130,000 distinct CDR3 sequences. The CDR3 has 14 amino acids. Per the germline V gene, CDR1 is SGHTA and CDR2 is FQGTGA. Points on this clonotype: The antigen remains undetermined.

This TCR derives from a human donor with ulcerative colitis or Crohn's disease, or a healthy co-twin of an affected twin (not recorded which). The V call is TRBV7-3, the J call TRBJ2-3; TCRdb lists TRBD1, though no DNA is available to test this call. The sample taken for sequencing was blood. The CDR3 sequence: CASSRTGALDTQYF.